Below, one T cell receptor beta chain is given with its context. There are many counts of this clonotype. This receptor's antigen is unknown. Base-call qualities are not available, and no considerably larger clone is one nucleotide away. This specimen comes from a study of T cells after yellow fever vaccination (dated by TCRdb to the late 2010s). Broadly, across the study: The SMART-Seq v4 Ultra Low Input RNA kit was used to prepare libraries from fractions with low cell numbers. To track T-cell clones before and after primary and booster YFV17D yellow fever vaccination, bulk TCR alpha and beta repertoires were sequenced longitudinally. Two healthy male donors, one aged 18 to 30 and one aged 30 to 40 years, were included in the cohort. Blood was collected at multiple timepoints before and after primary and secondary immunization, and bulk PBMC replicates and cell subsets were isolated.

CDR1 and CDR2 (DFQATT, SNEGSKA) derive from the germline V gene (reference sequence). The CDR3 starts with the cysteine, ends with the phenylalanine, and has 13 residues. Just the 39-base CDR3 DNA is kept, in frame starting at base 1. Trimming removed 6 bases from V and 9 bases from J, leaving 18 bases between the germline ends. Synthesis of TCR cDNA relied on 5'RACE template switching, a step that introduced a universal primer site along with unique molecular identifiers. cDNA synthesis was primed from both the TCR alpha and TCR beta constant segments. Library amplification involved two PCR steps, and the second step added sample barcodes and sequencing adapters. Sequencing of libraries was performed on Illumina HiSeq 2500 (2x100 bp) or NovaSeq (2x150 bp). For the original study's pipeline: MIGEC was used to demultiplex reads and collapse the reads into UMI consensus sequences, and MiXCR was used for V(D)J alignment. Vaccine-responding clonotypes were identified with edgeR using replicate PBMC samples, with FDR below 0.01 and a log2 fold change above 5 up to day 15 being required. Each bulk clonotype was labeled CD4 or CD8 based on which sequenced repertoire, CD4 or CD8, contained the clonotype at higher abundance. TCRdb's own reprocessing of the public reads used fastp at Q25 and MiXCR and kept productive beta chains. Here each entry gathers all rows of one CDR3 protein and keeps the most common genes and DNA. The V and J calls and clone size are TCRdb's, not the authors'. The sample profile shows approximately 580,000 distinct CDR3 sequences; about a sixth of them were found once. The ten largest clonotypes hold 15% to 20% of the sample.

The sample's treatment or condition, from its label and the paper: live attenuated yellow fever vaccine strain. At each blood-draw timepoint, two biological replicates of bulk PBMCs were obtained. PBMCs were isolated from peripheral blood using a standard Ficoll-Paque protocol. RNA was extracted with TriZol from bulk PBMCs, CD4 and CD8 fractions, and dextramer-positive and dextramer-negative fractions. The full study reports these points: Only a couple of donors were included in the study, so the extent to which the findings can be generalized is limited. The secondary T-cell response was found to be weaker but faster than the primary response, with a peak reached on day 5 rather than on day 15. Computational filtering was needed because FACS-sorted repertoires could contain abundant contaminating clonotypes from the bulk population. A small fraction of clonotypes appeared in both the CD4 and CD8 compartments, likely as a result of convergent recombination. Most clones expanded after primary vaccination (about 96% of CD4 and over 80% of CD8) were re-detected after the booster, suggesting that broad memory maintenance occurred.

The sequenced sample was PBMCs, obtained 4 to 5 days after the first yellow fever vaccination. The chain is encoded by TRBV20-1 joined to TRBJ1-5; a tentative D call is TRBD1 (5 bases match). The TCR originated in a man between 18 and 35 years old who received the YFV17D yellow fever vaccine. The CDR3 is CSAHEGPGGPQHF. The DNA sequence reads TGCAGTGCCCATGAGGGGCCCGGAGGGCCCCAGCATTTT.